This TCR beta chain was documented in a study of blood T cell repertoires in COVID-19. About the research overall: Samples came from the United States, Italy and Spain, spanning acute and convalescent COVID-19.

This clone was detected once. This study enrolled people aged roughly 18 to 89 from roughly 22 US geographic areas. Self-reported history from a screening survey and questionnaire set each donor's cohort. Symptom resolution, clearance, or two negative PCRs marked the recovered donors of Cohort 3. The CDR3 is 14 amino acids. Germline V CDR1 and CDR2: MNHEY, SVGAGI. With 7 bases clipped from V and 6 bases from J, the junction kept 9 bases outside the gene matches. Measured with immunoSEQ multiplex PCR; TCRdb has only the in-frame clones, and not every one. The sample contains about 300,000 clones, around 85% of which appear only once.

This TCR came from a woman aged 50 to 60 who had recovered from COVID-19. The material sequenced was PBMCs or T cells enriched from blood (not recorded which). The chain links TRBV6-5 to TRBJ1-1, with 9 bases lining up with TRBD1. The CDR3 protein is CASITQGARAEAFF. CDR3 coding DNA: TGTGCCAGCATCACACAGGGGGCTCGGGCTGAAGCTTTCTTT.